A selection of T cell receptor beta chains follows, all from one sample in a study of cytomegalovirus exposure and HLA in healthy donors. Some clones are missing from TCRdb's copy, which holds only in-frame ones; the method was immunoSEQ multiplex PCR. Recorded for this sample: more than 65,000 clones. Sequenced material: PBMCs. Source of these receptors: a man aged 35 to 55 in good health and CMV-seronegative. Each CDR3 is given with its conserved first and last residue. A D gene is named only where the DNA matches it firmly. A clone size is listed for some rows: how often the clone was seen (once, few, many), or a class if it is expanded.

TRBJ2-1 | TRBV27 | TRBD2 | - | TGTGCCAGCAGTTTATATAGCGGGGGGGAAAACAATGAGCAGTTCTTC | CASSLYSGGENNEQFF
TRBJ2-1 | TRBV7-2 | TRBD1 | - | TGTGCCAGCAGCCTACCCAGGGGGTATGAGCAGTTCTTC | CASSLPRGYEQFF
TRBJ1-1 | TRBV2 | - | - | TGTGCCAGCAGTGTAACAGGGTACCCCTCACTAACGAACACTGAAGCTTTCTTT | CASSVTGYPSLTNTEAFF
TRBJ1-2 | TRBV28 | - | - | TGTGCCAGCAGTTTACCGTTGACAGGTCTTAATGGCTACACCTTC | CASSLPLTGLNGYTF
TRBJ1-2 | TRBV6-5 | - | - | TGTGCCAGTGCGAAGGTGGGGGGCTATGGCTACACCTTC | CASAKVGGYGYTF
TRBJ2-5 | TRBV4-2 | TRBD2 | - | TGTGCCAGCAGCCAAGATTCTAGCGGGGGGGCGGAGACCCAGTACTTC | CASSQDSSGGAETQYF
TRBJ2-7 | TRBV5-5 | - | - | TGTGCCAGCAGCTCTACAGGCCCCTACGAGCAGTACTTC | CASSSTGPYEQYF
TRBJ1-3 | TRBV4-1 | TRBD1 | - | TGCGCCAGCAGCCAAGTATGGACAGGGAATGCTGGAAACACCATATATTTT | CASSQVWTGNAGNTIYF
TRBJ2-7 | TRBV5-1 | - | - | TGCGCCAGCAGCCTACCTACGGCGACAGGTCACAACTCTCCCAACATCTACGAGCAGTACTTC | CASSLPTATGHNSPNIYEQYF
TRBJ1-1 | TRBV30 | TRBD1 | - | TGTGCCTCCCGACAGGGGGCTAGTATCGCTGAAGCTTTCTTT | CASRQGASIAEAFF
TRBJ2-3 | TRBV30 | TRBD2 | - | TGTGCCTGGAGTGTAAAGCGGGGGGAGGATACGCAGTATTTT | CAWSVKRGEDTQYF
TRBJ1-4 | TRBV27 | TRBD1 | - | TGTGCCAGCAGTTTCGACAGGGCGTTAGGAAAACTGTTTTTT | CASSFDRALGKLFF
TRBJ2-7 | TRBV29-1 | TRBD2 | - | TGCAGCGTTGAAGAGCGGGGGGGTAGCTACGAGCAGTACTTC | CSVEERGGSYEQYF
TRBJ1-3 | TRBV12-5 | - | - | TGTGCTAGTGGTTTGGGCCTTGGGGGCCTTAATGGAAACACCATATATTTT | CASGLGLGGLNGNTIYF
TRBJ1-4 | TRBV6-5 | - | - | TGTGCCAGCAGTTCCGACAGGCGCAATGAAAAACTGTTTTTT | CASSSDRRNEKLFF
TRBJ2-3 | TRBV6-5 | TRBD2 | - | TGTGCCAGCGGCGGGGGGGCGGATACGCAGTATTTT | CASGGGADTQYF
TRBJ1-4 | TRBV6-5 | - | - | TGTGCCAGCAGTTACGGCCGGCGGAGTAATGAAAAACTGTTTTTT | CASSYGRRSNEKLFF
TRBJ1-3 | TRBV29-1 | - | - | TGCAGCGTCACACAGGGCTCTGGAAACACCATATATTTT | CSVTQGSGNTIYF
TRBJ1-2 | TRBV6-1 | TRBD1 | - | TGTGCCAGCAGTGAAGCGGGACAGGTCGGTGGCTACACCTTC | CASSEAGQVGGYTF
TRBJ2-1 | TRBV27 | TRBD2 | - | TGTGCCAGCATCCCTGCTAGCGGGGGGGCTCGCAATGAGCAGTTCTTC | CASIPASGGARNEQFF
TRBJ1-5 | TRBV19 | TRBD1 | - | TGTGCCAGTAGTGACAGGGTTAAGGATAGCAATCAGCCCCAGCATTTT | CASSDRVKDSNQPQHF
TRBJ1-5 | TRBV15 | - | - | TGTGCCACCAGCAGGGGCATAGTAGGCAATCAGCCCCAGCATTTT | CATSRGIVGNQPQHF
TRBJ1-5 | TRBV27 | - | - | TGTGCCAGCAGTTCAGTCCCGGCACAGGCTAATCAGCCCCAGCATTTT | CASSSVPAQANQPQHF
TRBJ1-6 | TRBV10-3 | TRBD1 | medium-sized | TGTGCCATCAGTGAGGACAGGGAGGCTTCACCCCTCCACTTT | CAISEDREASPLHF
TRBJ2-7 | TRBV30 | - | - | TGTGCCTGGAATGCGGGGTCCGCTCCCTACGAGCAGTACTTC | CAWNAGSAPYEQYF
TRBJ1-6 | TRBV11-2 | - | - | TGTGCCAGCAGTTTTGGAGGACCCCTCCACTTT | CASSFGGPLHF
TRBJ1-4 | TRBV30 | - | - | TGTGCCTGGAATGCAGGGAAAAATGAAAAACTGTTTTTT | CAWNAGKNEKLFF
TRBJ2-7 | TRBV2 | TRBD1 | - | TGTGCCAGCAGTCGGGACAGGGGGTCCTACGAGCAGTACTTC | CASSRDRGSYEQYF